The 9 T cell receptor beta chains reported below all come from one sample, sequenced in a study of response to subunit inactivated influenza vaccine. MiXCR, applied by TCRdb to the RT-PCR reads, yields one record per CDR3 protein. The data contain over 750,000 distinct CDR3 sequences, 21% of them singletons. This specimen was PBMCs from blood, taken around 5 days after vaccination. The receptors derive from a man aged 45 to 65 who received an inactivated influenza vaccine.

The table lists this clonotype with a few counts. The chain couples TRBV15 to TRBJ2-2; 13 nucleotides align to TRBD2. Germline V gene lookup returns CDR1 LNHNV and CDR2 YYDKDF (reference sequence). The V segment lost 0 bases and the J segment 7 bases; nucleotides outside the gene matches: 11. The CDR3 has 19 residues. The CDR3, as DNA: TGTGCCACCAGCAGAGATGTTAGGACTAGCGGGAGACATGGCGGGGAGCTGTTTTTT. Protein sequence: CATSRDVRTSGRHGGELFF.

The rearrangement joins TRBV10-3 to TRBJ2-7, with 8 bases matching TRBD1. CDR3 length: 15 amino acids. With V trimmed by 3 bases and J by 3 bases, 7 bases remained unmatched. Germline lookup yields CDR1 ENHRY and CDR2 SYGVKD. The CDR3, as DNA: TGTGCCATCAGTGACCGACAGGGGTTCAGCTACGAGCAGTACTTC. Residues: CAISDRQGFSYEQYF.

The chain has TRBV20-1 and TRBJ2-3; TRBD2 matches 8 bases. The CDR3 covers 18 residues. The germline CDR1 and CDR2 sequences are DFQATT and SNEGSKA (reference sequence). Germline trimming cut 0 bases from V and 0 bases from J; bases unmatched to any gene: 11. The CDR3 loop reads CSAREFRGSGVSTDTQYF. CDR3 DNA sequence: TGCAGTGCTAGAGAGTTCCGGGGTAGCGGGGTTAGCACAGATACGCAGTATTTT.

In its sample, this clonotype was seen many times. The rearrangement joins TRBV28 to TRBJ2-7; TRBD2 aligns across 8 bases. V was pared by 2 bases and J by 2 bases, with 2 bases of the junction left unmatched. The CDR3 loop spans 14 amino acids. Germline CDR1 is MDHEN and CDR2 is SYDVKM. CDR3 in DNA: TGTGCCAGCAGTTTAGAGCGGGGGACCTACGAGCAGTACTTC. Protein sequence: CASSLERGTYEQYF.

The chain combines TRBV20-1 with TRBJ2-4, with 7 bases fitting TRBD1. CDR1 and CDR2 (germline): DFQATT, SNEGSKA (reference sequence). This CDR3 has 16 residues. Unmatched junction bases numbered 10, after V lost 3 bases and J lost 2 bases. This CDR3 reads CSASPLKDRTKNIQYF. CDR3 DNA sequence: TGCAGTGCTAGTCCCCTGAAGGACAGGACCAAAAACATTCAGTACTTC.

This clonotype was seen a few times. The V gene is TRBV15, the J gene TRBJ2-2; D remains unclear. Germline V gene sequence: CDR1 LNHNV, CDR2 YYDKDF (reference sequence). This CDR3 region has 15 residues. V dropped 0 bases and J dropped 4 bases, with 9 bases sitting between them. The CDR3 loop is CATSRDVISTGELFF. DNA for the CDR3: TGTGCCACCAGCAGAGATGTGATAAGCACCGGGGAGCTGTTTTTT.

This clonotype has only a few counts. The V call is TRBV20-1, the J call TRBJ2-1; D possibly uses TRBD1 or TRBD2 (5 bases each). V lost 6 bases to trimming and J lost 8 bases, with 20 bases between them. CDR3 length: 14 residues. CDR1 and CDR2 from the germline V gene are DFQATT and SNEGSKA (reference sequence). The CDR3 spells CSATLGAEADEQFF. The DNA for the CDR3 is TGCAGTGCGACCCTCGGGGCTGAGGCGGATGAGCAGTTCTTC.

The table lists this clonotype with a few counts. In DNA, the CDR3 is TGTGCCAGCAGTGCAAGAGAGGGTGGCTACACCTTC. This codes for CASSAREGGYTF. The rearrangement links TRBV2 to TRBJ1-2; the D is unclear. V was shortened by 4 bases and J by 7 bases, with 10 bases between the two germline ends. Germline V gene lookup returns CDR1 SNHLY and CDR2 FYNNEI. CDR3 length equals 12 residues.

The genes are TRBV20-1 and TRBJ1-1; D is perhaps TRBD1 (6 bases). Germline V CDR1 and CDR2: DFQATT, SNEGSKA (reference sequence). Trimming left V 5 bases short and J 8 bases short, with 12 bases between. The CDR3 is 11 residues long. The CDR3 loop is CSALRGWEAFF. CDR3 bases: TGCAGTGCTCTCAGGGGTTGGGAAGCTTTCTTT.